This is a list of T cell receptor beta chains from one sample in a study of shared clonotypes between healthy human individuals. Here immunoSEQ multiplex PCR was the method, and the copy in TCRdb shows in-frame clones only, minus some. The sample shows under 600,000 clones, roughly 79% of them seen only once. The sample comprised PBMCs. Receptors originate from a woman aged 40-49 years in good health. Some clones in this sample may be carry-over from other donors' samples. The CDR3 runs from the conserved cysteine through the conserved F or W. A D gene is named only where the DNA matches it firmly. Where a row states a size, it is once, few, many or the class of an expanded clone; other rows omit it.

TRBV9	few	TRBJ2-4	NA	CASSEQPYKNIQYF	TGTGCCAGCAGCGAACAGCCTTACAAAAACATTCAGTACTTC
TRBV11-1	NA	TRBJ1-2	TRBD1	CASSPGGRGPVVLYGYTF	TGTGCCAGCAGCCCAGGGGGAAGGGGACCCGTCGTTCTCTATGGCTACACCTTC
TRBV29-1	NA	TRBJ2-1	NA	CSVERGFNEQFF	TGCAGCGTTGAACGGGGGTTCAATGAGCAGTTCTTC
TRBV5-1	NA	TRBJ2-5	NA	CASSLGGQALWETQYF	TGCGCCAGCAGCTTAGGAGGACAAGCACTGTGGGAGACCCAGTACTTC
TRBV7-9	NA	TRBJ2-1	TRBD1	CASSLGVSGQGDNEQFF	TGTGCCAGCAGCTTGGGAGTGTCGGGACAGGGAGACAATGAGCAGTTCTTC
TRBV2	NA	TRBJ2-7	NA	CANAENTGRTHEQYF	TGTGCCAACGCCGAGAACACAGGGAGGACGCACGAGCAGTACTTC
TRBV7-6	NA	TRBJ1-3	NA	CASSPTGVGNTIYF	TGTGCCAGCAGCCCGACCGGGGTAGGAAACACCATATATTTT
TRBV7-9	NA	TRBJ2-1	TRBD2	CASTSTSGPTVYEQFF	TGTGCCAGCACCTCAACTAGCGGCCCAACAGTCTATGAGCAGTTCTTC
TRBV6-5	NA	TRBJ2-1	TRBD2	CASKGLAHNEQFF	TGTGCCAGCAAGGGACTAGCTCACAATGAGCAGTTCTTC
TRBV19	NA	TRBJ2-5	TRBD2	CASSIGLAGETQYF	TGTGCCAGTAGTATAGGGCTAGCGGGAGAGACCCAGTACTTC
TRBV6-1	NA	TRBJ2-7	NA	CASRPGQPYSYEQYF	TGTGCCAGCAGACCAGGACAGCCTTACTCCTACGAGCAGTACTTC
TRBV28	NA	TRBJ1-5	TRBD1	CASSSGQGWQPQHF	TGTGCCAGCAGTTCTGGACAGGGGTGGCAGCCCCAGCATTTT
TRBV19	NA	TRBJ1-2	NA	CASSGTAREGYTF	TGTGCCAGTAGTGGGACTGCAAGGGAAGGCTACACCTTC
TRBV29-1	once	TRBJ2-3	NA	CSVEDLPDTQYF	TGCAGCGTTGAAGATCTTCCGGATACGCAGTATTTT
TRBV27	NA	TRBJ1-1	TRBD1	CASSPTTGKVTEAFF	TGTGCCAGCAGTCCGACGACAGGGAAGGTGACTGAAGCTTTCTTT
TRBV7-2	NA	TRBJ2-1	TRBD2	CASSLARAAGDYNEQFF	TGTGCCAGCAGCTTAGCGCGAGCAGCGGGGGACTACAATGAGCAGTTCTTC
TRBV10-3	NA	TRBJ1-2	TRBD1	CAISEGGQGKYGYTF	TGTGCCATCAGTGAGGGGGGACAGGGCAAGTATGGCTACACCTTC
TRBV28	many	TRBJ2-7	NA	CASSFRLEESKQYF	TGTGCCAGCAGTTTCCGGTTGGAAGAGTCGAAGCAGTACTTC
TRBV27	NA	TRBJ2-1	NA	CASSQQNGYEQFF	TGTGCCAGCAGTCAACAAAACGGGTATGAGCAGTTCTTC
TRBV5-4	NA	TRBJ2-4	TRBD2	CASSPGGGGNIQYF	TGTGCCAGCAGCCCGGGAGGGGGTGGAAACATTCAGTACTTC
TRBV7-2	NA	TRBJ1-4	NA	CASSLAVGTNEKLFF	TGTGCCAGCAGCTTAGCGGTGGGAACTAATGAAAAACTGTTTTTT
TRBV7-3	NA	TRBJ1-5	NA	CASSYPRGYQPQHF	TGTGCCAGCAGCTACCCGCGGGGCTATCAGCCCCAGCATTTT
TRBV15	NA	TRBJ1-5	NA	CATSKVGTEHYSNQPQHF	TGTGCCACCAGCAAAGTCGGGACCGAGCATTATAGCAATCAGCCCCAGCATTTT
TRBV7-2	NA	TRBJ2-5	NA	CASSLRASPETQYF	TGTGCCAGCAGCTTACGGGCTAGCCCAGAGACCCAGTACTTC
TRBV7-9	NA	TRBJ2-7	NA	CASCREPSSYEQYF	TGTGCCAGCTGTCGGGAGCCAAGCTCCTACGAGCAGTACTTC
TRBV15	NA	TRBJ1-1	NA	CATSRSRQGGEAFF	TGTGCCACCAGCAGATCAAGGCAGGGAGGGGAAGCTTTCTTT
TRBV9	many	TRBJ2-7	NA	CASSPAQTTLYEQYF	TGTGCCAGCAGCCCGGCCCAAACGACACTTTACGAGCAGTACTTC
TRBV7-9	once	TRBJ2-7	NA	CASTYTGTSSDSYEQYF	TGTGCCAGCACCTATACCGGGACTTCGTCCGACTCCTACGAGCAGTACTTC